The 16 T cell receptor beta chains presented below share a single source sample, sequenced in a study of cytomegalovirus exposure and HLA in healthy donors. A multiplex PCR was run with 60 Vbeta primers and 13 Jbeta primers. Generated by immunoSEQ multiplex PCR, the TCRdb table keeps only in-frame clones and is missing some. The repertoire has 150,000 or so clones, 80% of them found once; the top ten carry about 2.5%. Sample: PBMCs. The receptors originated from a man aged 50 to 59 in good health and CMV-seronegative.

V gene TRBV14 combines with J gene TRBJ1-1, with 10 bases matching TRBD1. Germline trimming cut 3 bases from V and 1 base from J; bases unmatched to any gene: 8. CDR3 size: 17 residues. The germline V gene has CDR1 SGHDN and CDR2 FVKESK. CDR3 DNA: TGTGCCAGCAGCCAGTCCCGGGACAGGGGAAAGAACACTGAAGCTTTCTTT. It encodes CASSQSRDRGKNTEAFF.

This clone showed up just a few times. The chain combines TRBV4-1 with TRBJ2-7; tentative D call: TRBD2 (6 bases). The CDR3 length is 14 residues. Germline CDR1 MGHRA, CDR2 YSYEKL. V was trimmed by 4 bases and J by 5 bases, leaving 15 bases between them. Here the CDR3 DNA reads TGCGCCAGCAGCCCCTCGAGGAGGGACCACGAGCAGTACTTC. Residues: CASSPSRRDHEQYF.

V is TRBV7-9 and J is TRBJ1-2; perhaps TRBD1 as D (5 bases). Germline CDR1 and CDR2: SEHNR and FQNEAQ (reference sequence). Trimming removed 4 bases at V and 4 bases at J, with 16 bases between. The CDR3 is 15 amino acids. CDR3 sequence (DNA): TGTGCCAGCAGCTGGTCGCGGAGGGACCGCTATGGCTACACCTTC. This encodes CASSWSRRDRYGYTF.

This rearrangement joins TRBV2 to TRBJ2-2; 16 bases are a match to TRBD2. V shed 5 bases, J shed 1 base, and the junction held 7 bases outside the gene matches. Looked up from germline, CDR1 is SNHLY and CDR2 is FYNNEI. This CDR3 contains 19 residues. The CDR3 coding sequence is TGTGCCAGCAGTTATAAGGGACTAGCGGGGGGGAAGAACACCGGGGAGCTGTTTTTT. It encodes CASSYKGLAGGKNTGELFF.

This clone was found once. The chain employs TRBV27 and TRBJ2-3, with a weak D call TRBD1 (6 bases). CDR3 size: 16 residues. Trimming cost V 5 bases and J 2 bases, with 17 bases left between them. Germline V gives CDR1 MNHEY, CDR2 SMNVEV (reference sequence). The CDR3, as DNA: TGTGCCAGCAGTCCCCGACTGGGGACATACACAGATACGCAGTATTTT. This translates into CASSPRLGTYTDTQYF.

This clone occurred a few times. The J gene is TRBJ1-1, the V gene TRBV5-6, with unresolved D. The CDR3 is made up of 12 amino acids. Germline CDR1 reads SGHDT; CDR2 reads YYEEEE. The V and J ends lost 0 bases and 8 bases respectively, with 8 bases between them. CDR3 in DNA: TGTGCCAGCAGCTTGGAAGCTATGGAAGCTTTCTTT. It translates to CASSLEAMEAFF.

This clone occurred a few times. The genes are TRBV5-6 and TRBJ2-1; TRBD2 aligns across 7 bases. In germline, CDR1 is SGHDT, CDR2 YYEEEE. The J segment lost 5 bases and the V segment lost 4 bases, leaving 12 bases of the junction unmatched. The CDR3 extends over 16 amino acids. The CDR3 DNA follows: TGTGCCAGCAGCCACCCCACAGCGGGGAAGAACAATGAGCAGTTCTTC. Amino acid sequence: CASSHPTAGKNNEQFF.

V usage is TRBV6-1 and J usage is TRBJ1-2; D not resolved. Germline assignment: CDR1 MNHNS and CDR2 SASEGT. Trimming removed 9 bases at V and 8 bases at J, with 22 bases between. The CDR3 covers 14 residues. The CDR3 loop is CASAFRSPGSGYTF. The CDR3 nucleotides are TGTGCCAGTGCCTTTCGATCGCCCGGGTCCGGCTACACCTTC.

This clone has only one observation. The chain couples TRBV25-1 to TRBJ2-7; 13 positions match TRBD2. The CDR3 sequence is 15 residues long. The V gene's germline CDR1 is MGHDK and CDR2 SYGVNS. After removal of 4 bases from V and 6 bases from J, the junction contained 6 bases not matched to a gene. The CDR3: CASSGTSGRVREQYF. CDR3 in DNA: TGTGCCAGCAGTGGGACTAGCGGGAGAGTGCGCGAGCAGTACTTC.

V usage is TRBV7-9 and J usage is TRBJ2-7; 7 positions agree with TRBD1. The CDR3 contains 14 residues. CDR1 SEHNR and CDR2 FQNEAQ come from the germline V gene (reference sequence). V was clipped by 4 bases and J by 2 bases; unmatched bases: 5. The CDR3 spells CASSSEDRAYEQYF. For the CDR3, the DNA is TGTGCCAGCAGCTCAGAAGACAGGGCCTACGAGCAGTACTTC.

The CDR3 protein is CASSVSGPYSSYEQYF. The CDR3, as DNA: TGTGCCAGCAGTGTCTCTGGGCCCTATTCCTCCTACGAGCAGTACTTC. The chain recombines TRBV6-4 with TRBJ2-7; D is unclear. The ends were cut back, 4 bases at V and 0 bases at J, with 16 bases in the middle. Germline V CDR1 and CDR2: MRHNA, SNTAGT. The CDR3 contains 16 residues.

The V gene is TRBV6-1, the J gene TRBJ1-3; TRBD1 aligns across 11 bases. CDR1 is MNHNS, CDR2 SASEGT, per germline. This CDR3 contains 15 residues. Trimming removed 7 bases from V and 3 bases from J; junction bases left unmatched: 5. The CDR3 loop is CASTRTGGGGNTIYF. CDR3 DNA: TGTGCCAGCACACGGACAGGGGGCGGTGGAAACACCATATATTTT.

The V call is TRBV5-1, the J call TRBJ1-2; a possible D gene is TRBD1 (6 bases). CDR3 size: 14 residues. Trimming shortened V by 3 bases and J by 6 bases, and 15 bases separated the two germline ends. Germline V gene sequence: CDR1 SGHRS, CDR2 YFSETQ. The chain's CDR3 is CASSSQGYPDGYTF. The CDR3 DNA reads TGCGCCAGCAGCTCCCAGGGGTATCCGGATGGCTACACCTTC.

This chain connects TRBV5-1 to TRBJ2-2, with TRBD2 matching over 10 bases. V lost 1 base, J lost 0 bases, and 6 bases stayed unmatched. Germline CDR1 reads SGHRS; CDR2 reads YFSETQ. The CDR3 covers 18 residues. The CDR3, as DNA: TGCGCCAGCAGCTTGACCCCTAGCGGGGGAGCGAACACCGGGGAGCTGTTTTTT. It translates to CASSLTPSGGANTGELFF.

This clone was recorded once. V usage is TRBV5-1 and J usage is TRBJ1-4; a weak D match, TRBD1 (5 bases). This CDR3 is 15 amino acids long. V lost 2 bases, J lost 6 bases, and 14 bases lay in between. The germline CDR1 and CDR2 sequences are SGHRS and YFSETQ. The CDR3 DNA reads TGCGCCAGCAGCTTCGGGAGGGTGGGGGATGAAAAACTGTTTTTT. The encoded protein is CASSFGRVGDEKLFF.

V is TRBV5-6 and J is TRBJ2-5; D may be TRBD2 (6 bases). Germline CDR1 is SGHDT and CDR2 is YYEEEE. Trimming took off 1 base at V and 5 bases at J, with 21 bases between the two ends. The CDR3 covers 17 residues. The CDR3 region has the DNA TGTGCCAGCAGCTTGTTTAATGTGGAGGGAGGTGGTGAGACCCAGTACTTC. It is translated as CASSLFNVEGGGETQYF.